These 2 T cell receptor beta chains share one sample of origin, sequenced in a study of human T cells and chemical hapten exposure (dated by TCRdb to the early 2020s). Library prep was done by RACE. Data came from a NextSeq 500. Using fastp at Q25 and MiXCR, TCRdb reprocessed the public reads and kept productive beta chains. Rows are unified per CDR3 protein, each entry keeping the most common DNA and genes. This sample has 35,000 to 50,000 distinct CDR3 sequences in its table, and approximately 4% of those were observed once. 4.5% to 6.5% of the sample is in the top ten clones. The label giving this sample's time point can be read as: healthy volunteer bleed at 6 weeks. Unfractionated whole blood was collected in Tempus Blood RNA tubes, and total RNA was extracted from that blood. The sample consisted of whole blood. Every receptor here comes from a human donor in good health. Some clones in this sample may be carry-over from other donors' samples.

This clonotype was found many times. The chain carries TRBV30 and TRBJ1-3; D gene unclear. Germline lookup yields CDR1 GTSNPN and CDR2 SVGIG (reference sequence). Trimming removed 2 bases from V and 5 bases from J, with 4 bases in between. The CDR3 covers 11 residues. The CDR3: CAWSSRNTIYF. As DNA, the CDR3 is TGTGCCTGGAGTTCCAGAAACACCATATATTTT. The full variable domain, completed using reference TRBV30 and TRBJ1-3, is SQTIHQWPATLVQPVGSPLSLECTVEGTSNPNLYWYRQAAGRGLQLLFYSVGIGQISSEVPQNLSASRPQDRQFILSSKKLLLSDSGFYLCAWSSRNTIYFGEGSWLTVV.

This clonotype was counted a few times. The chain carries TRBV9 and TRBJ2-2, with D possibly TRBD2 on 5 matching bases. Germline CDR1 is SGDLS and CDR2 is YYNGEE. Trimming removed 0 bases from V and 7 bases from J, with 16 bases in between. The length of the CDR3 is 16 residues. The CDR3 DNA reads TGTGCCAGCAGCGTAGGGGCTAGCCCTGGCGGCGGGGAGCTGTTTTTT. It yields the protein CASSVGASPGGGELFF.